The clone carrying this T cell receptor (beta chain) came up many times. The TCR beta CDR3 regions underwent amplification from RNA transcripts. The first-round RT-PCR employed HTBI primers together with the Qiagen OneStep RT-PCR kit. A multiplex PCR was then performed as the second round. Using its own MiXCR run on the multiplex PCR reads, TCRdb lists one record per CDR3 protein. The sample carries 900,000 to 1,200,000 distinct CDR3 sequences, roughly 35% recorded once. This entry comes from a study of Graves' ophthalmopathy and Graves' hyperthyroidism. This CDR3 spans 16 amino acids. CDR1 is ENHRY and CDR2 is SYGVKD in the germline V gene. Trimming removed 2 bases at V and 1 base at J, with 12 bases between.

The sequence was collected from an adult man with Graves' hyperthyroidism. The chain employs TRBV10-3 and TRBJ1-3; D ambiguous. The sample comprised peripheral blood or thyroid tissue (not recorded which). Written as DNA, the CDR3 is TGTGCCATCAGTGAGACTGGACGGCCATCTGGAAACACCATATATTTT. Protein product: CAISETGRPSGNTIYF.